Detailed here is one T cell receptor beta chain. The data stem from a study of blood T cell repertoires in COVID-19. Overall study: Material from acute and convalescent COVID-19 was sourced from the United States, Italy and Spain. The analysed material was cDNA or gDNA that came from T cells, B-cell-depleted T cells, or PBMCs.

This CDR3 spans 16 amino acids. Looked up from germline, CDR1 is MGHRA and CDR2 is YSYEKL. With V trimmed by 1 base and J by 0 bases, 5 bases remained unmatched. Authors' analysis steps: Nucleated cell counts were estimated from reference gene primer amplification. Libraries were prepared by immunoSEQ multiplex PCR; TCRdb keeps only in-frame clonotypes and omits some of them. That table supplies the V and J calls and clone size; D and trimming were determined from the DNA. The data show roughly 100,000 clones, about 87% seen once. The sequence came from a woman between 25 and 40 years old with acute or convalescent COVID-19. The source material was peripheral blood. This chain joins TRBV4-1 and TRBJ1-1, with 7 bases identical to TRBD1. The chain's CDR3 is CASSQVDTGVNTEAFF. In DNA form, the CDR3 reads TGCGCCAGCAGCCAAGTGGACACAGGGGTGAACACTGAAGCTTTCTTT.